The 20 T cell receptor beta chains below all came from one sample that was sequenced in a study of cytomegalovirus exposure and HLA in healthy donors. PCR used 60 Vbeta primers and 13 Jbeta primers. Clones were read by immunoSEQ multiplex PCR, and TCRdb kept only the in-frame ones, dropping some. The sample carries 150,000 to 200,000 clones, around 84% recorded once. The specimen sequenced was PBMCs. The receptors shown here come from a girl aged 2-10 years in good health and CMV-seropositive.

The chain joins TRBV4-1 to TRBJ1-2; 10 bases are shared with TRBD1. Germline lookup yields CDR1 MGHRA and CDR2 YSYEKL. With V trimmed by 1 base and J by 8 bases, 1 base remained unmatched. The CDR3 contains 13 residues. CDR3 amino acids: CASSQGTGGGYTF. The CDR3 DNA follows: TGCGCCAGCAGCCAAGGGACAGGGGGGGGCTACACCTTC.

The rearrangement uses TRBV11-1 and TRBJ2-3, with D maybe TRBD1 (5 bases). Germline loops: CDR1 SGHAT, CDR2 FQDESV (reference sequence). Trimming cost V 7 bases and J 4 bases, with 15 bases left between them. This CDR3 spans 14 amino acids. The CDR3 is CASTDRGSADTQYF. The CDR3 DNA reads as TGTGCCAGCACCGATAGGGGTTCGGCAGATACGCAGTATTTT.

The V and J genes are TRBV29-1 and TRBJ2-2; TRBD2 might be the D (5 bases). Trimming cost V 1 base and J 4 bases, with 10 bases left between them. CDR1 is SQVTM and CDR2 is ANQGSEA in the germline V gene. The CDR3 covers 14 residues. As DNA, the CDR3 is TGCAGCGTTGAAGGAGGGATGCGCACCGGGGAGCTGTTTTTT. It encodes CSVEGGMRTGELFF.

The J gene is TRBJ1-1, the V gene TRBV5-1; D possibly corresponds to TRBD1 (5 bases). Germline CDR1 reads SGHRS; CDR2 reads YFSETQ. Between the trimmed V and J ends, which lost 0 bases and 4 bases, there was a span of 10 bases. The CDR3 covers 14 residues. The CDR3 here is CASSLVGGGTEAFF. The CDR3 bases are TGCGCCAGCAGCTTGGTGGGGGGAGGCACTGAAGCTTTCTTT.

DNA of the CDR3: TGCAGCGTTGAAAGTACTTCTAGCACAGATACGCAGTATTTT. Protein product: CSVESTSSTDTQYF. V is TRBV29-1 and J is TRBJ2-3; D is unclear. The CDR3 runs to 14 residues. The ends were cut back, 2 bases at V and 0 bases at J, with 9 bases in the middle. Looked up from germline, CDR1 is SQVTM and CDR2 is ANQGSEA.

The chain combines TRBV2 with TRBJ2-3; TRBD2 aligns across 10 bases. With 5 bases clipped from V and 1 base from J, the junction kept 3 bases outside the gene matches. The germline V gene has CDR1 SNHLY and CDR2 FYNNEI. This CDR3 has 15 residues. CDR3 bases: TGTGCCAGCAGTCAGCTAGCGGGGGGCACAGATACGCAGTATTTT. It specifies CASSQLAGGTDTQYF. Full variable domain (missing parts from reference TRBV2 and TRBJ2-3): EPEVTQTPSHQVTQMGQEVILRCVPISNHLYFYWYRQILGQKVEFLVSFYNNEISEKSEIFDDQFSVERPDGSNFTLKIRSTKLEDSAMYFCASSQLAGGTDTQYFGPGTRLTVL.

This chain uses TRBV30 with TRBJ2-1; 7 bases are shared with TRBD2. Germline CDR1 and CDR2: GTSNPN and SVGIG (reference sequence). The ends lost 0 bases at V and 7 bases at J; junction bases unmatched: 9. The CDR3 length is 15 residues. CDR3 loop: CAWSVRRDYFNEQFF. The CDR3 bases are TGTGCCTGGAGTGTAAGGCGGGACTATTTTAATGAGCAGTTCTTC.

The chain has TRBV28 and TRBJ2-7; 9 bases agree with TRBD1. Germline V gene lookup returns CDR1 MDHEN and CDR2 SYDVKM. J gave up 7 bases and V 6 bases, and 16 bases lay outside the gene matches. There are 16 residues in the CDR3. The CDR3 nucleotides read TGTGCCAGCAGCTGTTTCGGGACAGGGCAAAATCGGGAGCAGTACTTC. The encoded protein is CASSCFGTGQNREQYF.

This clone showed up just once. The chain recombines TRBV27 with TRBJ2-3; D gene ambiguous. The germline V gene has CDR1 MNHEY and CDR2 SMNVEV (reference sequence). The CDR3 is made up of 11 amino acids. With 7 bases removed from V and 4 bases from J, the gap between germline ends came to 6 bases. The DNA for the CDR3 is TGTGCCAGCACGGTGGCAGATACGCAGTATTTT. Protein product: CASTVADTQYF.

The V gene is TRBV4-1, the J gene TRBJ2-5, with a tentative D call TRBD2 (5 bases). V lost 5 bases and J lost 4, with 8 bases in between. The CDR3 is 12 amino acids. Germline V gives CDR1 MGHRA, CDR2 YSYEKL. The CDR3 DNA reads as TGCGCCAGCAGCTCACGGGGAGAGACCCAGTACTTC. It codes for CASSSRGETQYF.

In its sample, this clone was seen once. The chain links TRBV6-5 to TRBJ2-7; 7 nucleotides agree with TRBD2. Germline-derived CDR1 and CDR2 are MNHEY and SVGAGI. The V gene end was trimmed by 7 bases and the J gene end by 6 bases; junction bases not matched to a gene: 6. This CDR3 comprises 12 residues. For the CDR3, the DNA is TGTGCCAGCACCCCGGGGGGTACCGAGCAGTACTTC. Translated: CASTPGGTEQYF.

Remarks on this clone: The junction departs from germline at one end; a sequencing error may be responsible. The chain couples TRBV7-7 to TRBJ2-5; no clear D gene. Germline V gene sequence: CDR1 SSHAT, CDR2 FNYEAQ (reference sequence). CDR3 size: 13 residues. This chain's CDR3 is CASSLVSVGTQYF. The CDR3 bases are TGTGCTAGCAGCTTAGTATCGGTCGGGACCCAGTACTTC.

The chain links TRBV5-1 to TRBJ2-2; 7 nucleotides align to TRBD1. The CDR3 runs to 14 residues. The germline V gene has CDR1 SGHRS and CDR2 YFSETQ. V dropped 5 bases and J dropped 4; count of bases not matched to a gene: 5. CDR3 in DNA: TGCGCCAGCAGATCGGGACAGATCACCGGGGAGCTGTTTTTT. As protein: CASRSGQITGELFF.

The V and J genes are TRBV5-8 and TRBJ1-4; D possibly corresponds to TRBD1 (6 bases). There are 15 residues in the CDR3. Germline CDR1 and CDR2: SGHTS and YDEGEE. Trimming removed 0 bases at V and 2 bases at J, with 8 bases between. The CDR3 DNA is TGTGCCAGCAGCTTGGGAGACAGGACTAATGAAAAACTGTTTTTT. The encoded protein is CASSLGDRTNEKLFF.

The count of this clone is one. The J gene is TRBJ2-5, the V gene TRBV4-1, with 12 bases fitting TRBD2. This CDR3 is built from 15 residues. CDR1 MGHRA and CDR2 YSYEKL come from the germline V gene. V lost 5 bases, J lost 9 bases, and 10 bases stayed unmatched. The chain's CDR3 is CASSSQTSGSKSQYF. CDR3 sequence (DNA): TGCGCCAGCAGCTCACAGACTAGCGGGAGTAAGTCCCAGTACTTC.

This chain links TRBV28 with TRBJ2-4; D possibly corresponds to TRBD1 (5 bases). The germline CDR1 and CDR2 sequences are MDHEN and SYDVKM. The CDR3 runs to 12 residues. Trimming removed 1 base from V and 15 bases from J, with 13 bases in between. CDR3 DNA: TGTGCCAGCAGTTTATCGCAGGGTATGTCGTACTTC. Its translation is CASSLSQGMSYF.

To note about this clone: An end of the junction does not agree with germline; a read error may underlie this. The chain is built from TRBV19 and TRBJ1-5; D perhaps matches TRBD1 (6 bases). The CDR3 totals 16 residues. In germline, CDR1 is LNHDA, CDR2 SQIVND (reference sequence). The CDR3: CASSISRGASNQSQHF. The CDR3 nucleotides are TGTGCCAGTAGTATAAGTCGGGGGGCGAGCAATCAGTCCCAGCATTTT.

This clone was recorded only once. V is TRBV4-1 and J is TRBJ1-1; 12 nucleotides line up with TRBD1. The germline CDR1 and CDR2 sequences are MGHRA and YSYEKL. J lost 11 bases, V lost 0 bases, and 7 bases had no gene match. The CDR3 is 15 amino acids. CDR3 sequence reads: CASSQETGQGAGAFF. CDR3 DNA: TGCGCCAGCAGCCAAGAAACGGGACAGGGGGCGGGGGCTTTCTTT.

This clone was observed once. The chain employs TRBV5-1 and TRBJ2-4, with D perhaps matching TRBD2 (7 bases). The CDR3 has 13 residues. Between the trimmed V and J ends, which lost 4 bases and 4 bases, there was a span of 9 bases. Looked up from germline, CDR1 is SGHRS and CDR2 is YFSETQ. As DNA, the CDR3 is TGCGCCAGCAGCCGGGGGGCAAAAAACATTCAGTACTTC. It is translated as CASSRGAKNIQYF.

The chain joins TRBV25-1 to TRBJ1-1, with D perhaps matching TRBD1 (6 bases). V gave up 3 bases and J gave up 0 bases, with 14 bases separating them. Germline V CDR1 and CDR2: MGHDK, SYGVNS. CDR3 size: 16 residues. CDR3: CASSDSEDSLNTEAFF. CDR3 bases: TGTGCCAGCAGTGACTCCGAGGACAGCTTGAACACTGAAGCTTTCTTT. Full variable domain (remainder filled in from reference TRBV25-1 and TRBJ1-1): EADIYQTPRYLVIGTGKKITLECSQTMGHDKMYWYQQDPGMELHLIHYSYGVNSTEKGDLSSESTVSRIRTEHFPLTLESARPSHTSQYLCASSDSEDSLNTEAFFGQGTRLTVV.